What follows are 16 T cell receptor beta chains derived from one specimen sequenced in a study of blood T cells in healthy people across ages. Then a second PCR, running roughly 7 to 11 cycles, was carried out with a sample-barcoded 5' primer and a J-beta primer mix. TCRdb redid the calling of the 5' RACE reads with MiXCR, one entry per CDR3 protein. The data contain 800,000 or so distinct CDR3 sequences, approximately 67% of them singletons. Sequenced sample: blood. The receptor source for this set is a man aged 25-45 years in good health.

Points on this clonotype: Sequence at one end of the junction differs from germline and may be a read error. The DNA for the CDR3 is TGCACCAGCAGCTTGGCCGAGACAGAGATTAACTATGGCTACACCTTC. As protein: CTSSLAETEINYGYTF. The chain uses TRBV5-1 and TRBJ1-2; a weak D match, TRBD1 (5 bases). Germline assignment: CDR1 SGHRS and CDR2 YFSETQ. This CDR3 is 16 amino acids long.

The genes are TRBV7-8 and TRBJ2-5, with D tentatively TRBD2 (6 bases). Between the trimmed V and J ends, which lost 6 bases and 11 bases, there was a span of 22 bases. The CDR3 sequence is 14 residues long. Germline CDR1 and CDR2: SGHVS and FQNEAQ. The CDR3 protein is CASREGNTCNEQYF. The CDR3 DNA reads as TGTGCCAGCAGGGAGGGGAATACCTGCAATGAGCAGTACTTC. The full variable domain, with the rest looked up from reference TRBV7-8 and TRBJ2-5, is GAGVSQSPRYKVAKRGQDVALRCDPISGHVSLFWYQQALGQGPEFLTYFQNEAQLDKSGLPSDRFFAERPEGSVSTLKIQRTQQEDSAVYLCASREGNTCNEQYFGPGTRLLVL.

Comments on this clonotype: At one end, the junction sequence differs from germline, possibly due to a read error. The chain combines TRBV10-3 with TRBJ1-2, with a possible D match to TRBD1 (6 bases). Germline loops: CDR1 ENHRY, CDR2 SYGVKD. The CDR3 totals 15 residues. CDR3 bases: TGTACCATCAGTGAGTCTATGGGGGCCGACTATGGCTACACCTTC. Translated: CTISESMGADYGYTF.

This CDR3 is CASTITGGGDTQYF. The DNA of the CDR3 is TGTGCCAGCACCATCACAGGGGGAGGCGATACGCAGTATTTT. V gene TRBV6-6 combines with J gene TRBJ2-3, with 8 bases aligning to TRBD1. This CDR3 contains 14 residues. V trimming: 7 bases; J trimming: 6 bases; junction bases outside the gene matches: 9. Germline V lookup: CDR1 MNHNY, CDR2 SVGAGI (reference sequence).

Only a few counts were recorded for this clonotype. This chain joins TRBV7-9 and TRBJ2-1, with 7 nucleotides matching TRBD2. This CDR3 has 13 residues. Per germline, CDR1 SEHNR and CDR2 FQNEAQ (reference sequence). V shed 5 bases and J 8 bases; nucleotides not matched to a gene: 6. The CDR3 DNA reads as TGTGCCAGCAGCCCCCGACTAGCAGATGAGCAGTTCTTC. This encodes CASSPRLADEQFF.

The rearrangement joins TRBV3-1 to TRBJ1-4, with TRBD1 matching 8 bases. The CDR3 runs to 18 residues. The ends lost 4 bases at V and 4 bases at J; junction bases unmatched: 14. CDR1 and CDR2 from the germline V gene are LGHDT and YNNKEL (reference sequence). DNA of the CDR3: TGTGCCAGCAGCCCACAGAGGCAGGGGGCCTGGGATAATGAAAAACTGTTTTTT. This translates into CASSPQRQGAWDNEKLFF.

V is TRBV28 and J is TRBJ2-4, with 7 bases fitting TRBD1. This CDR3 spans 15 amino acids. V trimming: 1 base; J trimming: 6 bases; junction bases outside the gene matches: 6. Germline CDR1 is MDHEN and CDR2 is SYDVKM. The CDR3 sequence is CASSLLAGGVNIQYF. CDR3 nucleotides: TGTGCCAGCAGTTTATTGGCAGGGGGAGTAAACATTCAGTACTTC.

This rearrangement joins TRBV7-9 to TRBJ1-5; 7 bases fit TRBD1. Germline CDR1 reads SEHNR; CDR2 reads FQNEAQ (reference sequence). The junction had 8 bases not matched to a gene; V was cut back by 5 bases and J by 10 bases. This CDR3 region has 13 residues. The chain's CDR3 is CASSPTGVGPQHF. The CDR3 nucleotides are TGTGCCAGCAGCCCTACAGGGGTTGGTCCCCAGCATTTT.

CDR3 coding DNA: TGTGCCAGCTCACCACCGGTAGCAGGGAACTCCTACAATGAGCAGTTCTTC. It codes for CASSPPVAGNSYNEQFF. The genes are TRBV18 and TRBJ2-1, with D perhaps TRBD1 (5 bases). This CDR3 region has 17 residues. Trimming removed 0 bases at V and 0 bases at J, with 12 bases between. Germline CDR1 and CDR2: KGHSH and LQKENI.

This clonotype was detected only a few times. The chain links TRBV28 to TRBJ2-7; maybe TRBD1 (6 bases). The ends were cut back, 6 bases at V and 6 bases at J, with 15 bases in the middle. CDR1 and CDR2 (germline): MDHEN, SYDVKM. The CDR3 is made up of 13 amino acids. The CDR3 region is CASSSLTRGEQYF. CDR3 DNA: TGTGCCAGCAGCTCCTTAACCAGGGGCGAGCAGTACTTC. Full variable domain (remainder filled in from reference TRBV28 and TRBJ2-7): DVKVTQSSRYLVKRTGEKVFLECVQDMDHENMFWYRQDPGLGLRLIYFSYDVKMKEKGDIPEGYSVSREKKERFSLILESASTNQTSMYLCASSSLTRGEQYFGPGTRLTVT.

This clonotype was seen a handful of times. The rearrangement links TRBV12-3 or TRBV12-4 to TRBJ1-2, with TRBD1 matching 7 bases. The CDR3 runs 15 residues. V trimming: 2 bases; J trimming: 7 bases; junction bases outside the gene matches: 10. CDR3 in DNA: TGTGCCAGCAGTTTAATCAACAGGGGTCTAGGTGGCTACACCTTC. Its translation: CASSLINRGLGGYTF.

The chain carries TRBV27 and TRBJ2-1, with TRBD2 identical over 11 bases. Trimming cost V 2 bases and J 6 bases; bases outside gene matches: 6. CDR3 length: 16 residues. The germline V gene encodes CDR1 MNHEY and CDR2 SMNVEV (reference sequence). The CDR3 DNA reads TGTGCCAGCAGTTTACTAGCGGGGGGAGGGTTCAATGAGCAGTTCTTC. It codes for CASSLLAGGGFNEQFF.

The V and J genes are TRBV7-2 and TRBJ1-2; perhaps TRBD1 as D (5 bases). CDR1 is SGHTA, CDR2 FQGNSA, per germline. The CDR3 sequence is 14 residues long. Trimming pared 6 bases from V and 6 bases from J, leaving 17 bases between. CDR3 in DNA: TGTGCCAGCAGACCCTCGGGGGGGGTGCATGGCTACACCTTC. It translates to CASRPSGGVHGYTF.

V gene TRBV9 combines with J gene TRBJ2-7, with 7 positions matching TRBD1. V trimming: 4 bases; J trimming: 2 bases; junction bases outside the gene matches: 12. Germline CDR1 and CDR2: SGDLS and YYNGEE. This CDR3 spans 16 amino acids. Here the CDR3 DNA reads TGTGCCAGCAGCCTTCAAGCTAGCAGGGGGACCTACGAGCAGTACTTC. Translating it yields CASSLQASRGTYEQYF.

This chain connects TRBV5-1 to TRBJ2-5; a possible D gene is TRBD1 (7 bases). TRBJ2-7 explains the end of the DNA better; the J call may be wrong. The germline V gene has CDR1 SGHRS and CDR2 YFSETQ. There are 17 residues in the CDR3. CDR3 nucleotides: TGCGCCAGCAGCTTGGGGGGGGCCGGGACAGACTCCTACGAGCAGTACTTC. Residues: CASSLGGAGTDSYEQYF.

Notes on this clonotype: A read error may produce the germline difference seen at one junction end. This rearrangement joins TRBV29-1 to TRBJ2-7, with D maybe TRBD1 (5 bases). The CDR3 consists of 14 residues. Germline V gene lookup returns CDR1 SQVTM and CDR2 ANQGSEA. The DNA for the CDR3 is TGCGGCGTTGTAGGGGCAGTCTCCTCCTACGAGCAGTACTTC. Its translation is CGVVGAVSSYEQYF.